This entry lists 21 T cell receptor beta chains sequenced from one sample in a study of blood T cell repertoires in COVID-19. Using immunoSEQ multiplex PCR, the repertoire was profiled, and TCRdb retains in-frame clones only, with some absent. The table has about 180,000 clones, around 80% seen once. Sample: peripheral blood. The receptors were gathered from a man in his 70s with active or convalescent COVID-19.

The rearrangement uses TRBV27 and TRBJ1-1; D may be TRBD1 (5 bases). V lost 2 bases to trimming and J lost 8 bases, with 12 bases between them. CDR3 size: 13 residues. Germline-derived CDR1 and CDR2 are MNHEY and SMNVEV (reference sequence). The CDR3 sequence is CASSLDQGIEAFF. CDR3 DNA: TGTGCCAGCAGTTTAGATCAGGGAATAGAAGCTTTCTTT.

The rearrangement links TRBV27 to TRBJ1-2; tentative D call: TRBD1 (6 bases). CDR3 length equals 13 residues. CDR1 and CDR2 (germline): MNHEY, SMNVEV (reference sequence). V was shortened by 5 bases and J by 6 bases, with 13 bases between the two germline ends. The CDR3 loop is CASSPNQGHGYTF. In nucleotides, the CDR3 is TGTGCCAGCAGTCCGAACCAGGGGCATGGCTACACCTTC.

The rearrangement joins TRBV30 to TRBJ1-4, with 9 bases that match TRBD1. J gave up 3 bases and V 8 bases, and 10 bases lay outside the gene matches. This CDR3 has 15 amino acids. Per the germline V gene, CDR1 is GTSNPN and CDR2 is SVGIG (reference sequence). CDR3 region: CAGGTGSGANEKLFF. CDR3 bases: TGTGCCGGCGGGACAGGGAGTGGGGCTAATGAAAAACTGTTTTTT.

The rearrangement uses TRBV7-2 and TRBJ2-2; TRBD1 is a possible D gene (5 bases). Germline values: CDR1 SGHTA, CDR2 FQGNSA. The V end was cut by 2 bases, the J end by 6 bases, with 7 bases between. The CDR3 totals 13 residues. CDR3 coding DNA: TGTGCCAGCAGCTTACTGGGGCCCGGGGAGCTGTTTTTT. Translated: CASSLLGPGELFF. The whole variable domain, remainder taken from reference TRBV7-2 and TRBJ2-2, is GAGVSQSPSNKVTEKGKDVELRCDPISGHTALYWYRQSLGQGLEFLIYFQGNSAPDKSGLPSDRFSAERTGGSVSTLTIQRTQQEDSAVYLCASSLLGPGELFFGEGSRLTVL.

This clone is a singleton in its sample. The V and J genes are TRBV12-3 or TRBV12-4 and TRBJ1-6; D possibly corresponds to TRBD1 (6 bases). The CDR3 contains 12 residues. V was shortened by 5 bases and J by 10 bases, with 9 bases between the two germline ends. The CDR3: CASSPGGSPLHF. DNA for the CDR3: TGTGCCAGCAGTCCGGGGGGCTCACCCCTCCACTTT.

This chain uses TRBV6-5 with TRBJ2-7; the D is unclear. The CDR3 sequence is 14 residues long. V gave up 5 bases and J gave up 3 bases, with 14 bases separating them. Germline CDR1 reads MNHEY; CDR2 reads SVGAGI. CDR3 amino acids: CASSLLAEDYEQYF. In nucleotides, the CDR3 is TGTGCCAGCAGTCTTTTAGCAGAAGACTACGAGCAGTACTTC.

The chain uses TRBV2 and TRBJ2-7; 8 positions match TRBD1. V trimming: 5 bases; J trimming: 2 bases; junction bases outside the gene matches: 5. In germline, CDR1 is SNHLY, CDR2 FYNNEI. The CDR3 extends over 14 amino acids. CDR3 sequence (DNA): TGTGCCAGCAGTTTGGGACAGGACGCCTACGAGCAGTACTTC. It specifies CASSLGQDAYEQYF.

The CDR3 region is CASGLMGLGEAFF. The DNA for the CDR3 is TGTGCTAGTGGTTTGATGGGACTGGGTGAAGCTTTCTTT. The V and J genes are TRBV12-5 and TRBJ1-1, with TRBD1 as a possible D gene (5 bases). Germline CDR1 reads LGHNT; CDR2 reads FRNRAP. The CDR3 consists of 13 residues. V was trimmed by 2 bases and J by 7 bases, leaving 11 bases between them.

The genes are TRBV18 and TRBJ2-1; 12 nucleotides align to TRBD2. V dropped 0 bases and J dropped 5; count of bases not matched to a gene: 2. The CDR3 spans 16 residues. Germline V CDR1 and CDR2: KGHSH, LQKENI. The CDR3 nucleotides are TGTGCCAGCTCACCACCGACTAGCGGGGGTCACAATGAGCAGTTCTTC. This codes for CASSPPTSGGHNEQFF.

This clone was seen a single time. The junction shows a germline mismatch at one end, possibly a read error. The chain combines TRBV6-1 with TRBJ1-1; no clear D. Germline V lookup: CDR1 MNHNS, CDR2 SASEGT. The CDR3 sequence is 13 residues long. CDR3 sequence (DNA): TGTGCCAGCAGTAAAGCCTCCCCTCCTGAAGCTTTCTTT. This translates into CASSKASPPEAFF.

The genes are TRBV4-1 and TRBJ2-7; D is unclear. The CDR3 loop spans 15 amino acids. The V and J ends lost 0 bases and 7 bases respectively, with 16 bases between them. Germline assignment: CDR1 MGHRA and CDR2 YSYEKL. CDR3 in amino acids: CASSQDHGLLVEQYF. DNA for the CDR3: TGCGCCAGCAGCCAAGATCATGGCCTGCTGGTTGAGCAGTACTTC.

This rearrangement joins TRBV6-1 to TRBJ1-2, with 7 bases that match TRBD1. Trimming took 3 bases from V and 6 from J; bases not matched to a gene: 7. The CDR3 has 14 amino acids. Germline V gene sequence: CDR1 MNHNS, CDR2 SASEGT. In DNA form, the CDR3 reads TGTGCCAGCAGTGACCCCGGGACAGCCGATGGCTACACCTTC. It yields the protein CASSDPGTADGYTF.

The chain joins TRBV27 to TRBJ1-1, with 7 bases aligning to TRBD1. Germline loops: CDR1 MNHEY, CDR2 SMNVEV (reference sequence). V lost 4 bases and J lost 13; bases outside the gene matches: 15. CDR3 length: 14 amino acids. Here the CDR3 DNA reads TGTGCCAGCAGTTATACTTGGGCCGGGACAGCCCGTTTCTTT. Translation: CASSYTWAGTARFF.

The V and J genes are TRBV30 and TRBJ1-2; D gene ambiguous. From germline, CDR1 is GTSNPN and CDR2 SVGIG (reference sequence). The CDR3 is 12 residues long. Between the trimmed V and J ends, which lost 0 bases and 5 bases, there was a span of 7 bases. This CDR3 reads CAWSVNRYGYTF. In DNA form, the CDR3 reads TGTGCCTGGAGTGTAAACAGATATGGCTACACCTTC.

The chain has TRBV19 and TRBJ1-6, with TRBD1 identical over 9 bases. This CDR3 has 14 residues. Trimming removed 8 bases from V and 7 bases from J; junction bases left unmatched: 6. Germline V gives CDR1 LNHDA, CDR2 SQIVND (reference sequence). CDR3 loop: CASLAGTGNSPLHF. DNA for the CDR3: TGTGCCAGTCTCGCCGGGACAGGGAATTCACCCCTCCACTTT.

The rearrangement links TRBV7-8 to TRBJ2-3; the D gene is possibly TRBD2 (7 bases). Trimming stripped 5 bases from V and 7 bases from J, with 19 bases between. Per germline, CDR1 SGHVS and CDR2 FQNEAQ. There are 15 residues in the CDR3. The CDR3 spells CASSQWGGASNTQYF. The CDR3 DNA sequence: TGTGCCAGCAGCCAATGGGGGGGGGCATCAAATACGCAGTATTTT.

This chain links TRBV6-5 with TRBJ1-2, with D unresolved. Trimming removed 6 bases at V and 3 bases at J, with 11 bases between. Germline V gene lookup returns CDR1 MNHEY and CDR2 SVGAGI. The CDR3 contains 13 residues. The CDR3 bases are TGTGCCAGCAGACCCCAGGTAGACTATGGCTACACCTTC. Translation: CASRPQVDYGYTF.

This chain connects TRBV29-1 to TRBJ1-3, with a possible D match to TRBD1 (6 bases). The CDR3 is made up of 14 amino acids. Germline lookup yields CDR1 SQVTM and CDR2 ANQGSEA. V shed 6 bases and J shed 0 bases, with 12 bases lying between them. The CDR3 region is CSVATGSSGNTIYF. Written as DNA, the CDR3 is TGCAGCGTCGCGACAGGATCCTCTGGAAACACCATATATTTT.

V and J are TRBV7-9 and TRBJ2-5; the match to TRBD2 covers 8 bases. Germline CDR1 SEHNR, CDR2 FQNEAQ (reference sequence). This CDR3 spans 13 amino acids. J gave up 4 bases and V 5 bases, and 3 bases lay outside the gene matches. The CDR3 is CASSRTSIETQYF. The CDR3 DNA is TGTGCCAGCAGCAGGACTAGCATAGAGACCCAGTACTTC.

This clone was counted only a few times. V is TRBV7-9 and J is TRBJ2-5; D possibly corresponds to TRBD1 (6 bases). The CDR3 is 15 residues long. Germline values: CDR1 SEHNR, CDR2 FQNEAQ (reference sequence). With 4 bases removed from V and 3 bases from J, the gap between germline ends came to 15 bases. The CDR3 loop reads CASSSKTGVKETQYF. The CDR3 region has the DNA TGTGCCAGCAGCTCGAAGACAGGAGTTAAAGAGACCCAGTACTTC.

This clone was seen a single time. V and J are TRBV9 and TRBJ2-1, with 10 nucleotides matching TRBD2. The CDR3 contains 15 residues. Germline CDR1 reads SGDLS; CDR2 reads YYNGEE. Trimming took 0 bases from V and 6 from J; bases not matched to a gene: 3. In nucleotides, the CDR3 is TGTGCCAGCAGCGTAGAACTAGCGGGGCCCAATGAGCAGTTCTTC. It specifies CASSVELAGPNEQFF.